This TCR beta chain comes out of a study of blood T cell repertoires in COVID-19. Generated by immunoSEQ multiplex PCR, the TCRdb table keeps only in-frame clones and is missing some. Found here are tens of thousands of clones, about 91% of them singletons; the top ten hold about 5.3%. The germline V gene encodes CDR1 SGHKS and CDR2 YYEKEE (reference sequence). Trimming removed 2 bases at V and 9 bases at J, with 6 bases between. This CDR3 region has 11 residues. Sequences were obtained from peripheral blood. The chain combines TRBV5-5 with TRBJ2-1, with D unresolved. The source is a man aged 60 to 69 with active COVID-19. Written as DNA, the CDR3 is TGTGCCAGCAGCTTAAACAGTGAGCAGTTCTTC. Translated, it gives CASSLNSEQFF.